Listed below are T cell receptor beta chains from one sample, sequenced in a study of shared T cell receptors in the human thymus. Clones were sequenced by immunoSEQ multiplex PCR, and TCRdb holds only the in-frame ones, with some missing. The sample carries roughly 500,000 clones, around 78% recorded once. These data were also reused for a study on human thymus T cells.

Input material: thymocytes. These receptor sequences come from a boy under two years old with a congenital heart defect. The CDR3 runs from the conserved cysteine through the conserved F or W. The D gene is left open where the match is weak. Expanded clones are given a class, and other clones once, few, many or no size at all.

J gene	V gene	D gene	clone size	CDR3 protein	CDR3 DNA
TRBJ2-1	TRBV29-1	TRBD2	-	CSVTPGGLAGDPSSYNEQFF	TGCAGCGTAACACCGGGGGGACTAGCGGGAGACCCGAGCTCCTACAATGAGCAGTTCTTC
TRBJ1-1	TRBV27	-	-	CASSFGQGRPNTEAFF	TGTGCCAGCAGTTTTGGGCAAGGTCGGCCGAACACTGAAGCTTTCTTT
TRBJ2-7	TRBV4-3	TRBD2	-	CASSHRAGEGEQYF	TGCGCCAGCAGCCACAGAGCGGGAGAAGGCGAGCAGTACTTC
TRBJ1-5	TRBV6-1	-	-	CASTNGGFDQPQHF	TGTGCCAGCACTAACGGGGGTTTTGATCAGCCCCAGCATTTT
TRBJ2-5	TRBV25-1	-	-	CASSPDRPSGTSNFYF	TGTGCCAGCAGCCCTGATCGACCGTCGGGGACAAGTAATTTCTACTTC
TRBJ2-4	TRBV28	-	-	CASSRPRVAKNIQYF	TGTGCCAGCAGCCGGCCTAGAGTAGCCAAAAACATTCAGTACTTC
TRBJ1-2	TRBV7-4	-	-	CASSLSGYTF	TGTGCCAGCAGCTTGTCGGGCTACACCTTC
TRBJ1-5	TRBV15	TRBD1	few	CATSRDHRGQPQHF	TGTGCCACCAGCAGAGACCACAGGGGCCAGCCCCAGCATTTT
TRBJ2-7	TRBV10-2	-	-	CASSTGNEQYF	TGCGCCAGCAGTACAGGGAATGAGCAGTACTTC
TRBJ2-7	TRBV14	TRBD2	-	CASSQPSGDFYYGEQYF	TGTGCCAGCAGCCAGCCTAGCGGAGACTTTTACTACGGGGAGCAGTACTTC
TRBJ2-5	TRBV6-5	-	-	CASTVGQGGETQYF	TGTGCCAGCACTGTAGGACAGGGAGGGGAGACCCAGTACTTC
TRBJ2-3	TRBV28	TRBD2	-	CASSLRREASTDTQYF	TGTGCCAGCAGTTTACGGCGGGAGGCCAGCACAGATACGCAGTATTTT
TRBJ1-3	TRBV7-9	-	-	CASRLGGVGNTIYF	TGTGCCAGCAGACTCGGGGGAGTTGGAAACACCATATATTTT
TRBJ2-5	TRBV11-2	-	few	CASRLEETQYF	TGTGCCAGCAGGCTCGAGGAGACCCAGTACTTC
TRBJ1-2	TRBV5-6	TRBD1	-	CASSSRQGELNYGYTF	TGTGCCAGCAGCAGCCGACAGGGGGAACTTAACTATGGCTACACCTTC
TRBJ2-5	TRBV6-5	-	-	CASSTDSPSQETQYF	TGTGCCAGCAGTACGGACAGCCCCTCACAAGAGACCCAGTACTTC
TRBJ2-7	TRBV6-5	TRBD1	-	CASSLGTGILVDEQYF	TGTGCCAGCAGTTTGGGGACAGGGATCTTAGTTGACGAGCAGTACTTC
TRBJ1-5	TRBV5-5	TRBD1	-	CASRQGERDQPQHF	TGTGCCAGCAGACAGGGGGAGCGAGATCAGCCCCAGCATTTT
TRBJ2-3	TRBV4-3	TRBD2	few	CASSRTRRTDTQYF	TGCGCCAGCAGCCGGACTAGGCGCACAGATACGCAGTATTTT
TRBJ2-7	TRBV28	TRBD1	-	CASQGERDTYYEQYF	TGTGCCAGCCAGGGGGAACGGGACACTTACTACGAGCAGTACTTC
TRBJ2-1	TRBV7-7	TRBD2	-	CASSFPGDYVDNEQFF	TGTGCTAGCAGCTTCCCCGGGGACTACGTAGACAATGAGCAGTTCTTC
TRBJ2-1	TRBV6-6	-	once	CASSYSTGLSDNEQFF	TGTGCCAGCAGTTACTCGACAGGACTGAGCGACAATGAGCAGTTCTTC
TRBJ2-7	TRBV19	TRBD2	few	CASSNGGTYEQYF	TGTGCCAGTAGTAACGGGGGGACCTACGAGCAGTACTTC
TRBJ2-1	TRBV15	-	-	CATSRDHHRESYNEQFF	TGTGCCACCAGCAGAGATCACCACAGGGAATCCTACAATGAGCAGTTCTTC
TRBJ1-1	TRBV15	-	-	CATSRGPKNTEAFF	TGTGCCACCAGCAGAGGGCCCAAGAACACTGAAGCTTTCTTT
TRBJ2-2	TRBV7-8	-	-	CASSPAGELFF	TGTGCCAGCAGCCCCGCCGGGGAGCTGTTTTTT
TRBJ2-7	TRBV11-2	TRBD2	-	CASSPRGSSGPLYEQYF	TGTGCCAGCAGCCCCCGGGGGTCTAGCGGGCCCCTCTACGAGCAGTACTTC
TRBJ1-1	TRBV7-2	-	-	CASSSPRGGPEAFF	TGTGCCAGCAGCTCCCCCCGGGGAGGACCTGAAGCTTTCTTT
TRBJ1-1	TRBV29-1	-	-	CSVEGSAGTEAFF	TGCAGCGTTGAAGGGTCGGCGGGAACTGAAGCTTTCTTT
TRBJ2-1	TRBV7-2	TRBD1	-	CASSLGQPYNEQFF	TGTGCCAGCAGCCTGGGACAGCCTTACAATGAGCAGTTCTTC
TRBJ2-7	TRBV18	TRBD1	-	CASSIKRQGRHEQYF	TGTGCCAGCTCAATTAAAAGACAGGGGAGACACGAGCAGTACTTC
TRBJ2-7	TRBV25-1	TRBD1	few	CASSPTPLRDRDLYEQYF	TGTGCCAGCAGCCCCACCCCCCTCCGGGACAGGGACCTCTACGAGCAGTACTTC
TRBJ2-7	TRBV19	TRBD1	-	CASSIGTGGASYEQYF	TGTGCCAGTAGTATAGGGACAGGGGGGGCGTCCTACGAGCAGTACTTC
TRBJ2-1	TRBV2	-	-	CASIRGSWASWPLEQFF	TGTGCCAGCATTAGAGGGAGTTGGGCCAGTTGGCCACTTGAGCAGTTCTTC
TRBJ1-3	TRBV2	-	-	CASSEKGEGSGNTIYF	TGTGCCAGCAGTGAGAAAGGGGAGGGCTCTGGAAACACCATATATTTT
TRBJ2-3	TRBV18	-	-	CASSRRQTDTQYF	TGTGCCAGCTCACGGAGGCAGACAGATACGCAGTATTTT
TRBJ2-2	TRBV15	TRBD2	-	CATTSYSAGGTGELFF	TGTGCCACCACCAGTTATTCAGCGGGAGGAACCGGGGAGCTGTTTTTT
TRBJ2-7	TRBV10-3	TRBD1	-	CAISGGTGCDEQYF	TGTGCCATCAGTGGGGGGACAGGGTGCGACGAGCAGTACTTC
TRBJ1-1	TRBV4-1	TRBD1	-	CASSQGPVLMTDRGPNTEAFF	TGCGCCAGCAGCCAAGGCCCAGTCCTTATGACGGACAGGGGGCCGAACACTGAAGCTTTCTTT
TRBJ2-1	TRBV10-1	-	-	CASSESDFRMRALNEQFF	TGCGCCAGCAGTGAGTCAGACTTTCGGATGCGGGCCTTGAATGAGCAGTTCTTC
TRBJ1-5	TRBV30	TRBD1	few	CALEPGTGGRHSNQPQHF	TGTGCCCTGGAACCCGGGACAGGGGGCCGTCATAGCAATCAGCCCCAGCATTTT
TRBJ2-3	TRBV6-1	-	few	CASSERLGGYTQYF	TGTGCCAGCAGTGAAAGACTAGGCGGGTATACGCAGTATTTT
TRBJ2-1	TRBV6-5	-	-	CASSSTFRRNEQFF	TGTGCCAGCAGTTCGACCTTCCGGCGGAATGAGCAGTTCTTC
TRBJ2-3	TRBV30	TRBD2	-	CAWNFRDYQADTQYF	TGTGCCTGGAATTTCCGGGACTACCAAGCAGATACGCAGTATTTT
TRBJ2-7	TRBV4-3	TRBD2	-	CASSRTSANYEQYF	TGCGCCAGCAGCCGGACTAGCGCTAATTACGAGCAGTACTTC
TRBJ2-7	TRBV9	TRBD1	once	CASSVGQGYYEQYF	TGTGCCAGCAGCGTTGGACAGGGGTACTACGAGCAGTACTTC
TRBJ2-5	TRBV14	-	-	CASSQTVETQYF	TGTGCCAGCAGCCAGACAGTAGAGACCCAGTACTTC
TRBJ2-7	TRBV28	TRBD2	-	CASSLGEGLAYEQYF	TGTGCCAGCAGTTTAGGGGAGGGACTAGCCTACGAGCAGTACTTC
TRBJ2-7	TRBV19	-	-	CASSISPGTPYERQYF	TGTGCCAGTAGTATATCCCCCGGGACACCCTACGAGCGGCAGTACTTC
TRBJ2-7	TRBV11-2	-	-	CASSLGGPKQDEQYF	TGTGCCAGCAGCTTAGGGGGCCCCAAACAGGACGAGCAGTACTTC
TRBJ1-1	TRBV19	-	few	CASKHLHTEAFF	TGTGCCAGTAAGCACCTTCACACTGAAGCTTTCTTT
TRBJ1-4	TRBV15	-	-	CATMSGYEKLFF	TGTGCCACCATGTCAGGGTATGAAAAACTGTTTTTT
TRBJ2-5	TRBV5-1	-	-	CASRERDTETQYF	TGCGCCAGCAGAGAGCGGGACACAGAGACCCAGTACTTC
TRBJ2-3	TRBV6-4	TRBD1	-	CASSRTGHTDTQYF	TGTGCCAGCAGCCGGACAGGTCATACAGATACGCAGTATTTT
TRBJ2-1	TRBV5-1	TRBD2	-	CASSLGLAASSYNEQFF	TGCGCCAGCAGCTTGGGGCTAGCGGCATCCTCCTACAATGAGCAGTTCTTC
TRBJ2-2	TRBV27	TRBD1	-	CASSLSRGLTGELFF	TGTGCCAGCAGTTTATCCAGGGGGCTCACCGGGGAGCTGTTTTTT
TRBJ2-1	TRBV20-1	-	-	CSFRQGNEQFF	TGCAGTTTCCGTCAGGGCAATGAGCAGTTCTTC
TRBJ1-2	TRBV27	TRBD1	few	CASTPAQGETNYGYTF	TGTGCCAGCACCCCGGCGCAGGGGGAGACTAACTATGGCTACACCTTC
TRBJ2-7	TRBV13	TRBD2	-	CASSLGASGREEQYF	TGTGCCAGCAGCTTAGGTGCTAGCGGGAGGGAAGAGCAGTACTTC